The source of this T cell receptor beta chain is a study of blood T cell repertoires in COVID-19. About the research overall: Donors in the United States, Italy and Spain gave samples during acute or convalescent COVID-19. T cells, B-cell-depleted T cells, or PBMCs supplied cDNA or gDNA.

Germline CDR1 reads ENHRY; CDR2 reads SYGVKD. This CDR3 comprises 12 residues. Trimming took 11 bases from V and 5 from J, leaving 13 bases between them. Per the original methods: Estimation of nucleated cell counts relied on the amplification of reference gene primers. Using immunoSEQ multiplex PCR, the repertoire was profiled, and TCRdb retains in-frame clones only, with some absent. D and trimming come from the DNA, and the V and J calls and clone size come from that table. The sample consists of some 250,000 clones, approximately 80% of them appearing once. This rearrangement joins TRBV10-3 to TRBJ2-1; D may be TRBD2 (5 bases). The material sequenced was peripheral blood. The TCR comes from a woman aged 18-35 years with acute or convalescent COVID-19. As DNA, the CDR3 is TGTGCCTCGTCTCCGGGAAACAATGAGCAGTTCTTC. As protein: CASSPGNNEQFF.